This record looks at one TCR beta chain sequence and its context. Its antigen remains unknown. In this CDR3 the conserved last residue, phenylalanine or tryptophan, is missing, so a read error is likely. At the deep level, the assay was run. Here immunoSEQ multiplex PCR was the method, and the copy in TCRdb shows in-frame clones only, minus some. The top ten clones hold more than 10% of a sample with about 490,000 clones, approximately 82% of them seen once. CDR1 is SEHNR and CDR2 is FQNEAQ in the germline V gene (reference sequence). The CDR3 runs to 16 residues. V dropped 2 bases and J dropped 8; count of bases not matched to a gene: 7. The donors, all of them Caucasian adults, lived in Nashville, Tennessee. The data were obtained in a study of shared clonotypes between healthy human individuals. Study results and caveats: The low donor count limited represented genetic and exposure-history diversity. Researchers sampled only blood; tissue repertoires likely differ.

The clonotype originates from a woman aged 40 to 50 in good health. Some clones in this sample may be carry-over from other donors' samples. The source material was PBMCs. The chain is built from TRBV7-9 and TRBJ2-3; 13 positions match TRBD2. The chain's CDR3 is CASSLPGLAGVGTQYS. CDR3 DNA: TGTGCCAGCAGCTTACCCGGACTAGCGGGAGTGGGTACGCAGTATTCT.